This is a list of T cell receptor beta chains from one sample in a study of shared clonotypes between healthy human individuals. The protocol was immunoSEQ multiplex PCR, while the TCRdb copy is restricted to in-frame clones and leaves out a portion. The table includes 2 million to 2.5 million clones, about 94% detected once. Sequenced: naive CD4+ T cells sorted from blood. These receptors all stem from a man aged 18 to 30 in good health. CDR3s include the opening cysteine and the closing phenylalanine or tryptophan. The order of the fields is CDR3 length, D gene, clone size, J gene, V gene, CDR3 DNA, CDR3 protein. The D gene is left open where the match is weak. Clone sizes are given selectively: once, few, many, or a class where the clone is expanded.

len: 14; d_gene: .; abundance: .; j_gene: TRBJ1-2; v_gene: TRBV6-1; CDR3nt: TGTGCCAGCAGTGTCGGCAGGGGTCCGGATGGCTACACCTTC; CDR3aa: CASSVGRGPDGYTF
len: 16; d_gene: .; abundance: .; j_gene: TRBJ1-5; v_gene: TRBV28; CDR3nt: TGTGCCAGCAGTACCCCGGACAGAAGTAGCAATCAGCCCCAGCATTTT; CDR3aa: CASSTPDRSSNQPQHF
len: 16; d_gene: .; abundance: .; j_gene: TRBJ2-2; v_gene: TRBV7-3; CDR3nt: TGTGCCAGCAGCTTAAACCCCGGAAGGGACACCGGGGAGCTGTTTTTT; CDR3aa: CASSLNPGRDTGELFF
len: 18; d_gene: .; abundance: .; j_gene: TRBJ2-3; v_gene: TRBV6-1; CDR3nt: TGTGCCAGCAGTGAACGGGCAGGATTGGGGTACCCCACAGATACGCAGTATTTT; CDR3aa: CASSERAGLGYPTDTQYF
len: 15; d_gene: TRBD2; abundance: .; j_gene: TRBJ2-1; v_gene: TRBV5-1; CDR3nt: TGCGCCAGCAGCTTGGCTCTAGCGGGCTACAATGAGCAGTTCTTC; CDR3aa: CASSLALAGYNEQFF
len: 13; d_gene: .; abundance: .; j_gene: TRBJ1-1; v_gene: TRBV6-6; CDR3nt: TGTGCCAGCAGTTACTTGACGGGGGCTCTGGCTTTCTTT; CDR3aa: CASSYLTGALAFF
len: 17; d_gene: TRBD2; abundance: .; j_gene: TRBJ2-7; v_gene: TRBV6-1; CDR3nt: TGTGCCAGCAGTGAACGGGGTAGCGGGATCTTCTCCTACGAGCAGTACTTC; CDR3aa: CASSERGSGIFSYEQYF
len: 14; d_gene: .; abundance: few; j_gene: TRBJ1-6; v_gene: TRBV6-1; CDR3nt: TGTGCCAGCAGTGAAGACAGCTATAATTCACCCCTCCACTTT; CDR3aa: CASSEDSYNSPLHF
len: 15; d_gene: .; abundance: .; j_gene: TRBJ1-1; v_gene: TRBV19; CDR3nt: TGTGCCAGTAGTATGGCTGTCAGGGCAAACACTGAAGCTTTCTTT; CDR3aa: CASSMAVRANTEAFF
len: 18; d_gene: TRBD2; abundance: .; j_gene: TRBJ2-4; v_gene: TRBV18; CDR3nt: TGTGCCAGCTCACCAAGGCTAGCGGGAGGGTTAGCCAAAAACATTCAGTACTTC; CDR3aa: CASSPRLAGGLAKNIQYF
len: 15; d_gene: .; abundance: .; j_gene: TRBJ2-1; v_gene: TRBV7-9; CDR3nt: TGTGCCAGCAGCCTCGCCTCCCCGCAGGGTAATGAGCAGTTCTTC; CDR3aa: CASSLASPQGNEQFF
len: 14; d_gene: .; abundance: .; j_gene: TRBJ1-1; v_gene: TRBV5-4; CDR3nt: TGTGCCAGCAGCGGGGGTCAGTTCAACACTGAAGCTTTCTTT; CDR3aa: CASSGGQFNTEAFF
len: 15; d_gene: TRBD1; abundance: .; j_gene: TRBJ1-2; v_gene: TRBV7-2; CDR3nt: TGTGCCAGCAGCTTAGCGCATGAGGGGGCTAAAGGCTACACCTTC; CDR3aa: CASSLAHEGAKGYTF
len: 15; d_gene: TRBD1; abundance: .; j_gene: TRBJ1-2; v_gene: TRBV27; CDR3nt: TGTGCCAGCAGTGTATTGACAGGGGGCTCAAATGGCTACACCTTC; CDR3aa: CASSVLTGGSNGYTF
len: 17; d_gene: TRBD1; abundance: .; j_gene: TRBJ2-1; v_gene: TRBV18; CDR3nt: TGTGCCAGCTCACCGACACAGGGGGCTGTTTCCTACAATGAGCAGTTCTTC; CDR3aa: CASSPTQGAVSYNEQFF
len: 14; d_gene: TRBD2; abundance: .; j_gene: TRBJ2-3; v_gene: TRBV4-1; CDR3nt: TGCGCCAGCAGCCAAGGATGGGGGGGAGATACGCAGTATTTT; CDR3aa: CASSQGWGGDTQYF
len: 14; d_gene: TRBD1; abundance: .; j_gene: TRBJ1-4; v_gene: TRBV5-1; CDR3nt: TGCGCCAGCAGCGCCGGGACAGCTAATGAAAAACTGTTTTTT; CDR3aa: CASSAGTANEKLFF
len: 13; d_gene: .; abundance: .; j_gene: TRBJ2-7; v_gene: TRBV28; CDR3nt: TGTGCCAGCAACCCCTCCTGGGGCCGCGAGCAGTACTTC; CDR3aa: CASNPSWGREQYF
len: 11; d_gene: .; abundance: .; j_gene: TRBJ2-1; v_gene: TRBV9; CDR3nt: TGTGCCAGCAGCGAGGGGTATGAGCAGTTCTTC; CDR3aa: CASSEGYEQFF
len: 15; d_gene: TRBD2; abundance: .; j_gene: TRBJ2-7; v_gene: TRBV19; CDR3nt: TGTGCCAGTAGTCCGGGACTAGCGGTAAACTACGAGCAGTACTTC; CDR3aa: CASSPGLAVNYEQYF
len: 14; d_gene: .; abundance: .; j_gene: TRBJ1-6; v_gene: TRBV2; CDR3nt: TGTGCCAGCAGTGAACAAGATTCAACTCCACCCCTCCACTTT; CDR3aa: CASSEQDSTPPLHF
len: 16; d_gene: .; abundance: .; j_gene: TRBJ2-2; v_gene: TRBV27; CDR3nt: TGTGCCAGCAGTTTGGGACCGGGCCAGTTCCGAGGGGAGCTGTTTTTT; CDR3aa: CASSLGPGQFRGELFF
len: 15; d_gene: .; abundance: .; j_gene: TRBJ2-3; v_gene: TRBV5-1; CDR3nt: TGCGCCAGCAGCCCGGAGGCGATTTCCACAGATACGCAGTATTTT; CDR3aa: CASSPEAISTDTQYF
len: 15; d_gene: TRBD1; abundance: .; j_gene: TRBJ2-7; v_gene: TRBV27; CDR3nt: TGTGCCAGCAGGATAGCCGGGACAGGGCTCTACGAGCAGTACTTC; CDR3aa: CASRIAGTGLYEQYF
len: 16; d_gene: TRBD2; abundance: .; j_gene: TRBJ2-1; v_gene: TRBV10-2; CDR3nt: TGCGCCAGCAGTGAGGCTAGCGGGAGTGACTACAATGAGCAGTTCTTC; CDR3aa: CASSEASGSDYNEQFF
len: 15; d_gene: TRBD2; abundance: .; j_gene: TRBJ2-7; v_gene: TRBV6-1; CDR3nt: TGTGCCAGCAGAAGAACTAGCGGGGACTCCTACGAGCAGTACTTC; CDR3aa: CASRRTSGDSYEQYF
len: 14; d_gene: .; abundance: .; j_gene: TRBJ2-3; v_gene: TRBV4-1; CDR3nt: TGCGCCAGCAGCCAGGAAAGACTGGGGGATACGCAGTATTTT; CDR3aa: CASSQERLGDTQYF
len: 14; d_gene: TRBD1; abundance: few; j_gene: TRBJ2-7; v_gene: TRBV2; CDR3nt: TGTGCCACCAGCGGACAGGGGGGATCGTACGAGCAGTACTTC; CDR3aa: CATSGQGGSYEQYF
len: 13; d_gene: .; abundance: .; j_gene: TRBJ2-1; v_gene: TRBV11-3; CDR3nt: TGTGCCAGCAGCTTTAGCGGCTTGAATGAGCAGTTCTTC; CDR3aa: CASSFSGLNEQFF
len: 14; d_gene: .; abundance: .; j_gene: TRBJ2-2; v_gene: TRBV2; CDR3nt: TGTGCCAGCAGTGAGGAGCCAAGCACCGGGGAGCTGTTTTTT; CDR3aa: CASSEEPSTGELFF
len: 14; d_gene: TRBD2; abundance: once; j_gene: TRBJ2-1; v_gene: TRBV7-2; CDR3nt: TGTGCCAGCAGCTCGCACCCGGGACTAGAGGTGCAGTTCTTC; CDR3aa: CASSSHPGLEVQFF
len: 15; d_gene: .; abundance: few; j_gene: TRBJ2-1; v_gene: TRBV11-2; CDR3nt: TGTGCCAGCAGCTTAGACGGGATCTCCTACAATGAGCAGTTCTTC; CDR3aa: CASSLDGISYNEQFF
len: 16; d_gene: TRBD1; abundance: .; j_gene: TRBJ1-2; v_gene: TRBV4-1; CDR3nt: TGCGCCAGCAGCCAAATCCCGGGACAGACTAACTATGGCTACACCTTC; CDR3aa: CASSQIPGQTNYGYTF
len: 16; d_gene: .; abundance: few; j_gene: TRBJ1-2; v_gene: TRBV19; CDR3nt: TGTGCCAGTACCCCTAGTTTGGGCAGACCTAACTATGGCTACACCTTC; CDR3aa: CASTPSLGRPNYGYTF
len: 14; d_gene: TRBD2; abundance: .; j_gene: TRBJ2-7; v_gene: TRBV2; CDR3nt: TGTGCCAGCAGCCAACTAGCGGGATTTTACGAGCAGTACTTC; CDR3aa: CASSQLAGFYEQYF
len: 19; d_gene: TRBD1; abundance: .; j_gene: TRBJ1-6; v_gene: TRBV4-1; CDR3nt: TGCGCCAGCAGCCAAGCTCCGGGACAGGGGAGCTCCTATAATTCACCCCTCCACTTT; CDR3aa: CASSQAPGQGSSYNSPLHF
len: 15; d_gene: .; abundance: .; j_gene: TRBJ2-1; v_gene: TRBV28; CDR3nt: TGTGCCAGCAGTCCCCAAGGCCTGGGAGGCAATGAGCAGTTCTTC; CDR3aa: CASSPQGLGGNEQFF
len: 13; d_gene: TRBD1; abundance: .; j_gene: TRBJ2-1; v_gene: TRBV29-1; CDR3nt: TGCAGCGTTCGGTGGGACAGGGGCAATGAGCAGTTCTTC; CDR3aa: CSVRWDRGNEQFF
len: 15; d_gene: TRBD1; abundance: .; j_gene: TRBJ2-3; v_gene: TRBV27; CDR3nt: TGTGCCAGCAGTCCGGACAGGGCGGTCACAGATACGCAGTATTTT; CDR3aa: CASSPDRAVTDTQYF
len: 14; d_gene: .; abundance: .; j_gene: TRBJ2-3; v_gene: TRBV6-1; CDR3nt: TGTGCCACCCGTCGGGACGGAGGCACAGATACGCAGTATTTT; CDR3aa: CATRRDGGTDTQYF
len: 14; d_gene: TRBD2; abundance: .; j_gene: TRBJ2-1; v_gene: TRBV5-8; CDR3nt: TGTGCCACACAGCGGGAGGGGTCCTACAATGAGCAGTTCTTC; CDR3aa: CATQREGSYNEQFF
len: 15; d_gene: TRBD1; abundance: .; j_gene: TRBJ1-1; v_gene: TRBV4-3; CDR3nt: TGCGCCAGCAGCCAAGATGACAGGGGGTTGACTGAAGCTTTCTTT; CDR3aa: CASSQDDRGLTEAFF
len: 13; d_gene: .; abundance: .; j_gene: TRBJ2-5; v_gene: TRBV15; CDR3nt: TGTGCCACGGGGATATCGGGATATAGGACCCAGTACTTC; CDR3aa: CATGISGYRTQYF
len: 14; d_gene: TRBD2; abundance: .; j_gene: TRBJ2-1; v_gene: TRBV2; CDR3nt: TGTGCAGAAGCGGGGGGGAGCTCCTACAATGAGCAGTTCTTC; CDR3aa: CAEAGGSSYNEQFF
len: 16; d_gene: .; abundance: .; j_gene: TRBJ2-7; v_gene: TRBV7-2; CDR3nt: TGTGCCAGCAGCTTAGCACTCGGGAGCGGCGGCTACGAGCAGTACTTC; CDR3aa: CASSLALGSGGYEQYF
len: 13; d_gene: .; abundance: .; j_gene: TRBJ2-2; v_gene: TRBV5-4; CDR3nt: TGTGCCAGCAGCTGGGAATGGACCGGGGAGCTGTTTTTT; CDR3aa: CASSWEWTGELFF
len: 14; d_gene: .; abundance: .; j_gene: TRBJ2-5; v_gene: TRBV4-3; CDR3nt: TGCGCCAGCAGCCAAGATCTGGGTCGAGAGACCCAGTACTTC; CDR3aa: CASSQDLGRETQYF
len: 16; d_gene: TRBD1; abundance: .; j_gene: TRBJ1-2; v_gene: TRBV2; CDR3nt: TGTGCCAGCAGTGAAAGAGCAGGGGGCGCGATCTATGGCTACACCTTC; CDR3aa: CASSERAGGAIYGYTF
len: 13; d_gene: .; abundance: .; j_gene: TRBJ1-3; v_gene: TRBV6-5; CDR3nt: TGTGCCAGCAGTCGGACTCTGGGAAACACCATATATTTT; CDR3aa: CASSRTLGNTIYF
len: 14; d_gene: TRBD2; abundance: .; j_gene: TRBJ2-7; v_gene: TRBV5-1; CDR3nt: TGCGCCAGCAGCTCCGGGGGGGGCCGATACGAGCAGTACTTC; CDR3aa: CASSSGGGRYEQYF
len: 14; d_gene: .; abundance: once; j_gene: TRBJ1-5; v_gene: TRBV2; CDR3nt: TGTGCCAGCAGTGGCCCGCGGGACAATCAGCCCCAGCATTTT; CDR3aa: CASSGPRDNQPQHF
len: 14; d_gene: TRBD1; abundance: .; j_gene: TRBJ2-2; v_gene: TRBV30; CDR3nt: TGTGCCTGGAGCCTGGACAGGGGGCATGGGGAGCTGTTTTTT; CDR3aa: CAWSLDRGHGELFF
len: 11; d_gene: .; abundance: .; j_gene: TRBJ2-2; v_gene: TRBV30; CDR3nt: TGTGCCTGGAGTCCCCCCGGGGAGCTGTTTTTT; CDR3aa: CAWSPPGELFF